These 19 T cell receptor beta chains were all obtained from the same sample, sequenced in a study of cytomegalovirus exposure and HLA in healthy donors. The data were produced by immunoSEQ multiplex PCR, yet TCRdb's version contains in-frame clones alone and is incomplete. The sample carries just under 75,000 clones, roughly 93% recorded once. Material: PBMCs. These receptors all come from a woman between 18 and 30 years old in good health and CMV-seropositive.

This chain joins TRBV6-5 and TRBJ2-7; 7 nucleotides line up with TRBD1. The CDR3 is 13 residues long. Germline lookup yields CDR1 MNHEY and CDR2 SVGAGI. V shed 2 bases and J 4 bases; nucleotides not matched to a gene: 2. The CDR3: CASSYDRAYEQYF. CDR3 bases: TGTGCCAGCAGTTACGACAGGGCTTACGAGCAGTACTTC.

DNA of the CDR3: TGCGCCAGCAGCTTGGGGGGTAGCGGCTACGAGCAGTACTTC. Amino acid sequence: CASSLGGSGYEQYF. The chain is built from TRBV5-1 and TRBJ2-7; D perhaps matches TRBD2 (6 bases). Germline assignment: CDR1 SGHRS and CDR2 YFSETQ. The ends were cut back, 0 bases at V and 3 bases at J, with 10 bases in the middle. The CDR3 sequence is 14 residues long.

The rearrangement uses TRBV11-2 and TRBJ1-2, with D possibly matching TRBD1 (6 bases). From germline, CDR1 is SGHAT and CDR2 FQNNGV. The CDR3 covers 14 residues. V was pared by 3 bases and J by 4 bases, with 12 bases between. DNA for the CDR3: TGTGCCAGCAGCTTGGACAGAACCGCCTATGGCTACACCTTC. Its protein is CASSLDRTAYGYTF.

The V and J genes are TRBV6-5 and TRBJ2-7; the match to TRBD1 covers 7 bases. CDR1 and CDR2 (germline): MNHEY, SVGAGI. V lost 0 bases, J lost 1 base, and 3 bases stayed unmatched. CDR3 size: 15 residues. The CDR3 bases are TGTGCCAGCAGTTACTCTGGGACAGAGTCCTACGAGCAGTACTTC. As protein: CASSYSGTESYEQYF.

The V and J genes are TRBV2 and TRBJ1-5; D may be TRBD1 (5 bases). The CDR3 is 15 amino acids. CDR1 is SNHLY, CDR2 FYNNEI, per germline. Trimming took off 2 bases at V and 6 bases at J, with 14 bases between the two ends. The CDR3, as DNA: TGTGCCAGCAGTGAATATACGGGGGTGGGTCAGCCCCAGCATTTT. This translates into CASSEYTGVGQPQHF.

The rearrangement joins TRBV6-6 to TRBJ1-1; perhaps TRBD1 as D (5 bases). The CDR3 spans 13 residues. Trimming removed 6 bases from V and 2 bases from J, with 10 bases in between. Per the germline V gene, CDR1 is MNHNY and CDR2 is SVGAGI (reference sequence). The CDR3 DNA reads as TGTGCCAGCAGCACGGGGGGAAACACTGAAGCTTTCTTT. Its protein product is CASSTGGNTEAFF.

The chain couples TRBV5-1 to TRBJ2-7; 9 bases map to TRBD1. The CDR3 spans 15 residues. Trimming removed 4 bases from V and 7 bases from J; junction bases left unmatched: 12. CDR1 SGHRS and CDR2 YFSETQ come from the germline V gene. The CDR3 reads CASSPPGQGPREQYF. Written as DNA, the CDR3 is TGCGCCAGCAGCCCCCCGGGACAGGGCCCTAGAGAGCAGTACTTC.

The chain employs TRBV4-1 and TRBJ2-1; D remains ambiguous. The germline V gene encodes CDR1 MGHRA and CDR2 YSYEKL. The CDR3 is made up of 17 amino acids. V shed 0 bases and J shed 2 bases, with 14 bases lying between them. The CDR3 DNA is TGCGCCAGCAGCCAAGATCTGTCTACCTCTCCCTACAATGAGCAGTTCTTC. Translating gives CASSQDLSTSPYNEQFF.

The chain combines TRBV6-5 with TRBJ2-5; D gene ambiguous. The CDR3 contains 14 residues. V was shortened by 0 bases and J by 1 base, with 6 bases between the two germline ends. Germline assignment: CDR1 MNHEY and CDR2 SVGAGI. CDR3 DNA sequence: TGTGCCAGCAGTTACTCGCTCGGCCAAGAGACCCAGTACTTC. This codes for CASSYSLGQETQYF.

The V call is TRBV5-4, the J call TRBJ2-7; D is perhaps TRBD1 (6 bases). The CDR3 consists of 14 residues. The germline CDR1 and CDR2 sequences are SGHNT and YYREEE (reference sequence). V lost 1 base, J lost 3 bases, and 11 bases lay in between. CDR3 sequence (DNA): TGTGCCAGCAGCTTGTCTTCCAGGGGCTACGAGCAGTACTTC. This translates into CASSLSSRGYEQYF.

The V and J genes are TRBV10-3 and TRBJ1-2; a possible D gene is TRBD1 (6 bases). From germline, CDR1 is ENHRY and CDR2 SYGVKD. This CDR3 comprises 16 residues. V shed 3 bases and J shed 5 bases, with 19 bases lying between them. CDR3 residues: CAISDSAGAYFYGYTF. In DNA, the CDR3 is TGTGCCATCAGTGATTCAGCAGGGGCTTATTTTTATGGCTACACCTTC.

The V gene is TRBV4-2, the J gene TRBJ2-1; D is uncertain. Germline CDR1 LGHNA, CDR2 YNFKEQ. Between the trimmed V and J ends, which lost 5 bases and 9 bases, there was a span of 20 bases. The CDR3 covers 15 residues. The CDR3, as DNA: TGTGCCAGCAGCGTGTCCGAAGAATCAACTTTTGAGCAGTTCTTC. Its protein product is CASSVSEESTFEQFF.

The chain is built from TRBV29-1 and TRBJ2-3; 9 positions agree with TRBD2. The CDR3 is 12 residues long. CDR1 is SQVTM and CDR2 is ANQGSEA in the germline V gene. V trimming: 7 bases; J trimming: 2 bases; junction bases outside the gene matches: 1. The CDR3 DNA follows: TGCAGCGGACTAGCGGACACAGATACGCAGTATTTT. Amino acids: CSGLADTDTQYF.

The chain uses TRBV10-2 and TRBJ2-5; D possibly corresponds to TRBD1 (6 bases). The length of the CDR3 is 13 residues. CDR1 WSHSY and CDR2 SAAADI come from the germline V gene. Trimming removed 6 bases at V and 5 bases at J, with 13 bases between. CDR3 nucleotides: TGCGCCAGCAGGCTAACAGGGCGGGAGACCCAGTACTTC. It specifies CASRLTGRETQYF.

V usage is TRBV6-5 and J usage is TRBJ2-7; 7 bases map to TRBD1. The germline V gene encodes CDR1 MNHEY and CDR2 SVGAGI. V trimming: 5 bases; J trimming: 4 bases; junction bases outside the gene matches: 5. This CDR3 is built from 13 residues. The CDR3 reads CASSRGGDYEQYF. CDR3 DNA sequence: TGTGCCAGCAGTCGAGGGGGCGATTACGAGCAGTACTTC.

The rearrangement joins TRBV28 to TRBJ1-2, with TRBD1 matching 7 bases. CDR1 and CDR2 (germline): MDHEN, SYDVKM. V shed 5 bases, J shed 4 bases, and the junction held 7 bases outside the gene matches. This CDR3 region has 14 residues. The CDR3 protein is CASSQPGQLYGYTF. In nucleotides, the CDR3 is TGTGCCAGCAGTCAGCCGGGACAGCTCTATGGCTACACCTTC.

J is TRBJ2-1 and V is TRBV5-4; 7 bases line up with TRBD2. This CDR3 comprises 16 residues. Trimming cost V 0 bases and J 5 bases; bases outside gene matches: 8. CDR1 and CDR2 from the germline V gene are SGHNT and YYREEE (reference sequence). CDR3 protein: CASSLASLAANNEQFF. Written as DNA, the CDR3 is TGTGCCAGCAGCTTGGCTTCCCTAGCGGCAAACAATGAGCAGTTCTTC.

V gene TRBV27 combines with J gene TRBJ2-7, with D tentatively TRBD1 (6 bases). The CDR3 loop spans 18 amino acids. The germline V gene has CDR1 MNHEY and CDR2 SMNVEV (reference sequence). The germline V and J ends were trimmed by 5 bases and 0 bases, with 23 bases remaining between them. CDR3 residues: CASSPNTRPGTTSYEQYF. The CDR3, as DNA: TGTGCCAGCAGTCCAAATACCCGCCCCGGGACAACCTCCTACGAGCAGTACTTC.

The chain couples TRBV7-6 to TRBJ2-1; 8 bases align to TRBD2. The CDR3 has 16 residues. V lost 2 bases and J lost 9; bases outside the gene matches: 12. Looked up from germline, CDR1 is SGHVS and CDR2 is FNYEAQ. The CDR3 coding sequence is TGTGCCAGCAGCTTACAGGGACTAGTTATCAACGGTGAGCAGTTCTTC. Translation: CASSLQGLVINGEQFF. The full variable domain, in which reference TRBV7-6 and TRBJ2-1 provide the parts outside the CDR3, is GAGVSQSPRYKVTKRGQDVALRCDPISGHVSLYWYRQALGQGPEFLTYFNYEAQQDKSGLPNDRFSAERPEGSISTLTIQRTEQRDSAMYRCASSLQGLVINGEQFFGPGTRLTVL.